These 30 T cell receptor beta chains were all obtained from the same sample, sequenced in a study of cytomegalovirus exposure and HLA in healthy donors. PCR was performed using 60 Vbeta and 13 Jbeta primers. The assay was immunoSEQ multiplex PCR, and TCRdb's table has in-frame clones only and misses some. The sample shows about 100,000 clones, approximately 85% of them seen only once. The sample taken for sequencing was PBMCs. All receptors come from a man younger than 45 in good health and CMV-seronegative.

The chain couples TRBV2 to TRBJ2-5, with 7 bases matching TRBD1. Germline V gene sequence: CDR1 SNHLY, CDR2 FYNNEI. V shed 3 bases, J shed 2 bases, and the junction held 6 bases outside the gene matches. The CDR3 is made up of 15 amino acids. Here the CDR3 reads CASSDGTDPQETQYF. The CDR3 nucleotides read TGTGCCAGCAGTGATGGGACAGACCCACAAGAGACCCAGTACTTC.

This chain links TRBV7-3 with TRBJ2-7; no definite D call. Trimming took off 2 bases at V and 5 bases at J, with 7 bases between the two ends. Germline V gene sequence: CDR1 SGHTA, CDR2 FQGTGA. This CDR3 is 12 amino acids long. The CDR3: CASSLEVHEQYF. DNA for the CDR3: TGTGCCAGCAGCTTAGAGGTCCACGAGCAGTACTTC.

This chain links TRBV4-2 with TRBJ2-1; a possible D gene is TRBD2 (7 bases). With 0 bases removed from V and 4 bases from J, the gap between germline ends came to 19 bases. The CDR3 consists of 18 residues. Germline-derived CDR1 and CDR2 are LGHNA and YNFKEQ. The CDR3 DNA reads as TGTGCCAGCAGCCAAGATCTCAGGGAAGGGGGGGATTACAATGAGCAGTTCTTC. As protein: CASSQDLREGGDYNEQFF.

V gene TRBV9 combines with J gene TRBJ2-5, with D tentatively TRBD1 (5 bases). The CDR3 has 13 amino acids. V gave up 3 bases and J gave up 5 bases, with 11 bases separating them. CDR1 is SGDLS and CDR2 is YYNGEE in the germline V gene. The CDR3 spells CASSAREGETQYF. CDR3 DNA: TGTGCCAGCAGCGCCAGGGAAGGGGAGACCCAGTACTTC.

CDR3 loop: CASSPAGGGEQYF. The CDR3, as DNA: TGTGCCAGCAGTCCCGCAGGGGGCGGCGAGCAGTACTTC. This chain connects TRBV6-5 to TRBJ2-7, with 8 bases lining up with TRBD1. CDR3 length: 13 amino acids. The germline CDR1 and CDR2 sequences are MNHEY and SVGAGI. V gave up 5 bases and J gave up 6 bases; unmatched junction bases: 6.

V and J are TRBV9 and TRBJ2-3, with a weak D call TRBD2 (5 bases). V lost 4 bases to trimming and J lost 1 base, with 16 bases between them. This CDR3 has 16 residues. Germline CDR1 SGDLS, CDR2 YYNGEE. The CDR3 loop reads CASSTLVGRGTDTQYF. DNA of the CDR3: TGTGCCAGCAGCACCCTAGTGGGGAGAGGCACAGATACGCAGTATTTT.

V gene TRBV18 combines with J gene TRBJ1-5; D possibly corresponds to TRBD1 (5 bases). CDR1 and CDR2 (germline): KGHSH, LQKENI. Trimming removed 1 base at V and 0 bases at J, with 16 bases between. The CDR3 is 18 residues long. CDR3 loop: CASSPLPWDCYSNQPQHF. The DNA of the CDR3 is TGTGCCAGCTCACCACTGCCTTGGGACTGTTATAGCAATCAGCCCCAGCATTTT.

The chain combines TRBV5-1 with TRBJ2-5, with D hard to call. The J call may be faulty, since TRBJ2-7 better matches the DNA end. The CDR3 is made up of 12 amino acids. From germline, CDR1 is SGHRS and CDR2 YFSETQ. The CDR3 coding sequence is TGCGCCAGCAGCTACGGCGGCTACGAGCAGTACTTC. This gives the protein CASSYGGYEQYF.

The V call is TRBV4-2, the J call TRBJ2-2, with a weak D call TRBD2 (5 bases). CDR1 and CDR2 from the germline V gene are LGHNA and YNFKEQ. V gave up 8 bases and J gave up 3 bases, with 13 bases separating them. The CDR3 consists of 14 residues. The CDR3 loop reads CASSDGIYTGELFF. As DNA, the CDR3 is TGTGCCAGCTCGGACGGGATTTACACCGGGGAGCTGTTTTTT.

This chain links TRBV9 with TRBJ2-5; 7 bases match TRBD2. Losses at the gene ends were 2 bases for V and 4 bases for J; bases not matched to a gene: 8. Germline CDR1 and CDR2: SGDLS and YYNGEE. The CDR3 covers 15 residues. Here the CDR3 DNA reads TGTGCCAGCAGCGTGTCACCTGGGGGGGGAGAGACCCAGTACTTC. Amino acids: CASSVSPGGGETQYF.

The CDR3 DNA reads TGTGCCAGCTCACCGCTCTGGAGGGGGCTCTATGAGCAGTTCTTC. Its protein is CASSPLWRGLYEQFF. V gene TRBV18 combines with J gene TRBJ2-1, with D possibly TRBD1 on 7 matching bases. The CDR3 is 15 residues long. Germline V CDR1 and CDR2: KGHSH, LQKENI. Trimming left V 3 bases short and J 8 bases short, with 17 bases between. Using reference TRBV18 and TRBJ2-1 for the parts outside the CDR3, the full variable domain is NAGVMQNPRHLVRRRGQEARLRCSPMKGHSHVYWYRQLPEEGLKFMVYLQKENIIDESGMPKERFSAEFPKEGPSILRIQQVVRGDSAAYFCASSPLWRGLYEQFFGPGTRLTVL.

The chain combines TRBV7-3 with TRBJ2-5; 13 nucleotides match TRBD2. This CDR3 is built from 16 residues. V was pared by 5 bases and J by 5 bases, with 8 bases of the junction left unmatched. Germline values: CDR1 SGHTA, CDR2 FQGTGA. The CDR3 here is CASSPGTSGAGETQYF. The CDR3 region has the DNA TGTGCCAGCAGCCCCGGGACTAGCGGGGCCGGGGAGACCCAGTACTTC.

The rearrangement joins TRBV4-2 to TRBJ2-1; TRBD2 agrees at 11 bases. CDR3 length: 16 amino acids. Germline CDR1 is LGHNA and CDR2 is YNFKEQ. V was clipped by 4 bases and J by 2 bases; unmatched bases: 4. CDR3 bases: TGTGCCAGCAGCCTTGGGACTAGCGGAACCTACAATGAGCAGTTCTTC. Translating gives CASSLGTSGTYNEQFF.

V and J are TRBV27 and TRBJ2-1; TRBD2 is a possible D gene (6 bases). V lost 2 bases, J lost 9 bases, and 8 bases lay in between. The CDR3 length is 12 residues. Germline V gives CDR1 MNHEY, CDR2 SMNVEV (reference sequence). The CDR3 reads CASSLKEGEQFF. As DNA, the CDR3 is TGTGCCAGCAGTTTAAAGGAGGGTGAGCAGTTCTTC.

This clone has a handful of counts. This rearrangement joins TRBV6-1 to TRBJ2-3; TRBD2 might be the D (5 bases). This CDR3 spans 15 amino acids. Trimming left V 11 bases short and J 5 bases short, with 23 bases between. CDR1 and CDR2 from the germline V gene are MNHNS and SASEGT. The CDR3 spells CACLYGGYHEDTQYF. The CDR3 region has the DNA TGTGCCTGCCTTTATGGCGGGTACCATGAAGATACGCAGTATTTT.

The rearrangement links TRBV9 to TRBJ2-7; 9 nucleotides align to TRBD1. The CDR3 consists of 15 residues. Germline V gives CDR1 SGDLS, CDR2 YYNGEE. The J segment lost 4 bases and the V segment lost 4 bases, leaving 9 bases of the junction unmatched. CDR3 sequence reads: CASSPSGQGFYEQYF. The DNA of the CDR3 is TGTGCCAGCAGCCCCAGCGGACAGGGGTTTTACGAGCAGTACTTC.

The chain carries TRBV28 and TRBJ1-2; D is possibly TRBD1 (5 bases). Germline V CDR1 and CDR2: MDHEN, SYDVKM. The CDR3 length is 15 residues. Between the trimmed V and J ends, which lost 5 bases and 2 bases, there was a span of 15 bases. CDR3 loop: CASSPNRRVNYGYTF. Here the CDR3 DNA reads TGTGCCAGCAGTCCAAACAGGAGGGTAAACTATGGCTACACCTTC.

This chain links TRBV27 with TRBJ1-1; the D is unclear. The CDR3 length is 15 residues. CDR1 is MNHEY and CDR2 is SMNVEV in the germline V gene (reference sequence). V was clipped by 2 bases and J by 0 bases, with 10 bases between them. CDR3 sequence: CASSLAAEMNTEAFF. The DNA of the CDR3 is TGTGCCAGCAGTTTAGCGGCAGAAATGAACACTGAAGCTTTCTTT.

The chain has TRBV6-1 and TRBJ2-1; a possible D gene is TRBD2 (5 bases). V was trimmed by 0 bases and J by 9 bases, leaving 6 bases between them. The CDR3 runs to 12 residues. Germline V CDR1 and CDR2: MNHNS, SASEGT. In DNA, the CDR3 is TGTGCCAGCAGTGAAGCCGGAGGTGAGCAGTTCTTC. This encodes CASSEAGGEQFF.

J is TRBJ1-1 and V is TRBV6-1, with D possibly being TRBD1 (5 bases). CDR1 MNHNS and CDR2 SASEGT come from the germline V gene. Trimming left V 1 base short and J 11 bases short, with 14 bases between. The CDR3 is 13 amino acids. The CDR3 coding sequence is TGTGCCAGCAGTGAAGTAAGGGGCATGGAGGCTTTCTTT. This codes for CASSEVRGMEAFF.

This clone was seen once. The J gene is TRBJ1-6, the V gene TRBV5-6; 7 bases match TRBD1. The CDR3 is 13 amino acids. Losses at the gene ends were 3 bases for V and 14 bases for J; bases not matched to a gene: 8. CDR1 is SGHDT and CDR2 is YYEEEE in the germline V gene. The CDR3 loop reads CASSSIRGRALHF. The CDR3 DNA reads as TGTGCCAGCAGCTCAATCAGGGGGAGAGCCCTCCACTTT.

This rearrangement joins TRBV7-9 to TRBJ2-5; D is perhaps TRBD2 (5 bases). V lost 0 bases, J lost 2 bases, and 10 bases lay in between. Germline assignment: CDR1 SEHNR and CDR2 FQNEAQ (reference sequence). This CDR3 comprises 15 residues. CDR3 sequence: CASSLAGALQETQYF. The CDR3 coding sequence is TGTGCCAGCAGCTTAGCGGGAGCGCTTCAAGAGACCCAGTACTTC.

The rearrangement links TRBV7-6 to TRBJ2-7, with 12 positions matching TRBD2. Losses at the gene ends were 2 bases for V and 5 bases for J; bases not matched to a gene: 4. The CDR3 has 15 residues. CDR1 SGHVS and CDR2 FNYEAQ come from the germline V gene. The CDR3 DNA reads as TGTGCCAGCAGCTTAACGACTAGCGGGAGTCACGAGCAGTACTTC. The encoded protein is CASSLTTSGSHEQYF.

There are a few counts of this clone. The V and J genes are TRBV2 and TRBJ1-3; TRBD1 might be the D (5 bases). CDR1 SNHLY and CDR2 FYNNEI come from the germline V gene. Trimming took off 3 bases at V and 2 bases at J, with 11 bases between the two ends. CDR3 length: 15 amino acids. The CDR3, as DNA: TGTGCCAGCAGTGAGGGGCTTTTCGCTGGAAACACCATATATTTT. Translation: CASSEGLFAGNTIYF.

The chain couples TRBV7-9 to TRBJ1-4, with TRBD1 matching over 9 bases. The CDR3 is made up of 17 amino acids. Germline CDR1 reads SEHNR; CDR2 reads FQNEAQ (reference sequence). V trimming: 5 bases; J trimming: 3 bases; junction bases outside the gene matches: 10. The CDR3 DNA is TGTGCCAGCAGCGGGGGACAGGGCACAGGGTCTAATGAAAAACTGTTTTTT. As protein: CASSGGQGTGSNEKLFF.

The V gene is TRBV9, the J gene TRBJ1-2, with 10 nucleotides matching TRBD1. CDR3 size: 13 residues. After removal of 4 bases from V and 8 bases from J, the junction contained 5 bases not matched to a gene. Germline lookup yields CDR1 SGDLS and CDR2 YYNGEE. DNA of the CDR3: TGTGCCAGCAGCTCGGGACAGGGGACAGGCTACACCTTC. Translating gives CASSSGQGTGYTF.

The genes are TRBV6-5 and TRBJ2-5; 7 positions agree with TRBD1. This CDR3 is built from 13 residues. Germline-derived CDR1 and CDR2 are MNHEY and SVGAGI. Losses at the gene ends were 4 bases for V and 2 bases for J; bases not matched to a gene: 1. CDR3 region: CASSSGQQETQYF. The CDR3 DNA sequence: TGTGCCAGCAGTTCGGGACAGCAAGAGACCCAGTACTTC.

This chain links TRBV7-8 with TRBJ1-2, with 12 positions matching TRBD1. Per the germline V gene, CDR1 is SGHVS and CDR2 is FQNEAQ. Trimming cost V 6 bases and J 8 bases; bases outside gene matches: 16. The CDR3 is 17 residues long. CDR3 sequence: CASSPPAGTGGVRGYTF. In DNA form, the CDR3 reads TGTGCCAGCAGTCCCCCGGCTGGGACAGGGGGCGTGAGGGGCTACACCTTC.

The genes are TRBV4-2 and TRBJ1-4; 7 nucleotides line up with TRBD1. Germline CDR1 LGHNA, CDR2 YNFKEQ. With 0 bases clipped from V and 5 bases from J, the junction kept 6 bases outside the gene matches. The CDR3 has 16 residues. CDR3 protein: CASSQDWGTVNEKLFF. For the CDR3, the DNA is TGTGCCAGCAGCCAAGATTGGGGGACAGTGAATGAAAAACTGTTTTTT.

This clone was recorded a few times. The chain combines TRBV29-1 with TRBJ1-1; 7 bases map to TRBD1. Germline V gives CDR1 SQVTM, CDR2 ANQGSEA. This CDR3 has 14 residues. V dropped 3 bases and J dropped 4; count of bases not matched to a gene: 8. The CDR3 sequence is CSVDQRSGGTEAFF. The CDR3 DNA reads as TGCAGCGTTGATCAACGGTCAGGGGGCACTGAAGCTTTCTTT.